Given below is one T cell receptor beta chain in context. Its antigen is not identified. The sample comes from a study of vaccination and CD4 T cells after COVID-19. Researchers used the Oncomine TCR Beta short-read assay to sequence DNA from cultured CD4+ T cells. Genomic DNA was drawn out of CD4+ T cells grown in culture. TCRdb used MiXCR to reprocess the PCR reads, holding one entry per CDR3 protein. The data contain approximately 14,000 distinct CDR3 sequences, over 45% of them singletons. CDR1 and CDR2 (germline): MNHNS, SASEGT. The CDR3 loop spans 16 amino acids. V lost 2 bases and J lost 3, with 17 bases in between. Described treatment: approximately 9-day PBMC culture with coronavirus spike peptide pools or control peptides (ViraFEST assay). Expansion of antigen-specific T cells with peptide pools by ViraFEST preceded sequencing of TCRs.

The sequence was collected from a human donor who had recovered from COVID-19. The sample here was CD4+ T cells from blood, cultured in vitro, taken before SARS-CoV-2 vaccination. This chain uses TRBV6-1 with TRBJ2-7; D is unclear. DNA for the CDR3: TGTGCCAGCAGTGAAATCGGTAGGGAACTGGGCTACGAGCAGTACTTC. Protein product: CASSEIGRELGYEQYF.